This TCR beta chain was retrieved from a study of beta chain features in type 1 diabetes. This CDR3 is 18 amino acids long. With V trimmed by 3 bases and J by 3 bases, 12 bases remained unmatched. Germline V lookup: CDR1 SGHVS, CDR2 FQNEAQ. Expressed TCRB transcripts were sequenced because the isolated RNA had all been reverse transcribed beforehand. The data were produced by immunoSEQ multiplex PCR, yet TCRdb's version contains in-frame clones alone and is incomplete. Of 150,000 to 180,000 clones listed, approximately 10% are singletons. Every single donor gave one heparinised blood draw, and these averaged approximately 120 mL. Study-level points and caveats: There was no resolution here of whether HLA type influences TCRB rearrangement. TCRB CDR3s from Type 1 diabetes patients were moderately but significantly shorter in all four CD4+ subsets.

This clone showed up just a few times. Its antigen is unidentified. Sample: central memory CD4+ T cells from blood. The TCR originated in a man between 25 and 39 years old with type 1 diabetes. V and J are TRBV7-8 and TRBJ2-3; 10 nucleotides agree with TRBD2. CDR3: CASSLSRASGSRTDTQYF. DNA for the CDR3: TGTGCCAGCAGCTTGAGCCGGGCTAGCGGGAGTAGGACAGATACGCAGTATTTT.